This TCR beta chain was sequenced for a study of blood T cell repertoires in COVID-19. In the study overall: PBMCs, B-cell-depleted T cells, or T cells were the source of the cDNA or gDNA that made up the material.

Study processing details: Cell counts per sample came from amplifying reference gene primers. The method was immunoSEQ multiplex PCR; TCRdb's version includes in-frame clones alone and lacks a portion of them. The V and J calls and clone size were taken over from that table, and D and trimming were inferred from the DNA. Here the sample spans about 170,000 clones, roughly 80% being singletons. Germline V gene sequence: CDR1 SGHRS, CDR2 YFSETQ. The CDR3 spans 16 residues. Trimming took 0 bases from V and 1 from J; bases not matched to a gene: 5. The sequencing sample was made of peripheral blood. The genes are TRBV5-1 and TRBJ2-3, with TRBD1 matching over 7 bases. This TCR derives from a woman aged 80 or over with acute or convalescent COVID-19. This chain's CDR3 is CASSLAGTVRTDTQYF. The CDR3 nucleotides are TGCGCCAGCAGCTTGGCGGGGACAGTTCGCACAGATACGCAGTATTTT.